The entry that follows covers one T cell receptor (beta chain) sequence. Original handling: How many nucleated cells were present was estimated from reference gene primer amplification. Sequencing was performed with immunoSEQ multiplex PCR; in TCRdb, only in-frame clones are kept and a portion is missing. The V and J calls and the clone size are those of that table, but D and trimming were determined from the DNA. The sample consists of about 49,000 clones, approximately 90% of them appearing once. Deletions cut 8 bases from V and 5 bases from J, with 10 bases between. This CDR3 contains 12 residues. The V gene's germline CDR1 is LNHDA and CDR2 SQIVND (reference sequence). This sample was taken from a study of blood T cell repertoires in COVID-19. Study context: Sites across the United States, Italy and Spain contributed samples from acute and convalescent COVID-19. In each case, the material was cDNA or gDNA derived from T cells, B-cell-depleted T cells, or PBMCs.

The chain combines TRBV19 with TRBJ1-5, with a possible D match to TRBD1 (5 bases). Sequenced sample: peripheral blood. This receptor was identified in a man older than 75 with acute or convalescent COVID-19. This CDR3 reads CASGAGYQPQHF. The CDR3 DNA reads as TGTGCCAGTGGCGCAGGGTATCAGCCCCAGCATTTT.